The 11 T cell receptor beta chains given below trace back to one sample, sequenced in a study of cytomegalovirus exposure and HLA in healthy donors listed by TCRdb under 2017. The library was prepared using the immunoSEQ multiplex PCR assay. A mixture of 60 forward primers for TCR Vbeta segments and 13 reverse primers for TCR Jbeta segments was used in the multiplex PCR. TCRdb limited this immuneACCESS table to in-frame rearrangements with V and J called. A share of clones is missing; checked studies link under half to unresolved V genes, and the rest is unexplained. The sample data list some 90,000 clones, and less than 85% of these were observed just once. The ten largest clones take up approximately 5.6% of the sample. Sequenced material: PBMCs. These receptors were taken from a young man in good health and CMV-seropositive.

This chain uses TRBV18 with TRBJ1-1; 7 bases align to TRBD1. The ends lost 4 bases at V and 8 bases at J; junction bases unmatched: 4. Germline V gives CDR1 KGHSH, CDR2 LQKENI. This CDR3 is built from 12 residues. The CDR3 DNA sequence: TGTGCCAGCTCACTAAAGACAGGGGAAGCTTTCTTT. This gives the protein CASSLKTGEAFF.

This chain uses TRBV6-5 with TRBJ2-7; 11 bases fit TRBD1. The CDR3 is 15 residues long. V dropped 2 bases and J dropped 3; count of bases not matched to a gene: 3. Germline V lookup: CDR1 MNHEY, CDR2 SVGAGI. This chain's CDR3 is CASSYTGQGVYEQYF. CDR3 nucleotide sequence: TGTGCCAGCAGTTACACGGGACAGGGGGTCTACGAGCAGTACTTC.

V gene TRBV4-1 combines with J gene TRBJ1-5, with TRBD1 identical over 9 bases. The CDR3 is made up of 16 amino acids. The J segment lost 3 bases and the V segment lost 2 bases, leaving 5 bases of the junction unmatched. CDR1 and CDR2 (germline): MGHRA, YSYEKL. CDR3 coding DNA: TGCGCCAGCAGCCAAACCGACAGGGGGGACAATCAGCCCCAGCATTTT. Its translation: CASSQTDRGDNQPQHF.

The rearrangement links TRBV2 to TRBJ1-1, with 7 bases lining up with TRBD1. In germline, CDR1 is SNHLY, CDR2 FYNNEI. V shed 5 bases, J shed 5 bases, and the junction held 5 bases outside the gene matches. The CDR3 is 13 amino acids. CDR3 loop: CASSKRQGTEAFF. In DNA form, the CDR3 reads TGTGCCAGCAGTAAAAGACAGGGAACTGAAGCTTTCTTT.

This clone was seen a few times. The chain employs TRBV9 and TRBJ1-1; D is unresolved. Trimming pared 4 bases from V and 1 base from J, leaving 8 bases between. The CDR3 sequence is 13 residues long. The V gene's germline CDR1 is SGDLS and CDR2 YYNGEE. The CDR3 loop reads CASSPSWNTEAFF. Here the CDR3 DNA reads TGTGCCAGCAGCCCCAGTTGGAACACTGAAGCTTTCTTT.

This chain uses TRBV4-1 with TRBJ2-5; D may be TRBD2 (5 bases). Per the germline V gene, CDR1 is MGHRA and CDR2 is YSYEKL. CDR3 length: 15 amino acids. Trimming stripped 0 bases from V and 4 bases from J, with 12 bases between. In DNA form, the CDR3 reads TGCGCCAGCAGCCAAGATGGTATCGGGGTAGAGACCCAGTACTTC. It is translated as CASSQDGIGVETQYF.

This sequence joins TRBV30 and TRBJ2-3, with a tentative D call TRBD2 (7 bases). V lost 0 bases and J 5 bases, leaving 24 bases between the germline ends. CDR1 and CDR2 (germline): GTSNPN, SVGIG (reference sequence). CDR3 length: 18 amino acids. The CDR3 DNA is TGTGCCTGGAGTGTATCAAGTGGGGAGGGGGGGCAGGGAGATACGCAGTATTTT. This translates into CAWSVSSGEGGQGDTQYF.

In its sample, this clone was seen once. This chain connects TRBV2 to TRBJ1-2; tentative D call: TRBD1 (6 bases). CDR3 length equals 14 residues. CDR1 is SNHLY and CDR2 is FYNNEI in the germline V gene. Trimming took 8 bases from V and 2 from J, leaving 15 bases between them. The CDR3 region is CASQSGGENYGYTF. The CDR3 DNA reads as TGTGCCAGCCAAAGCGGGGGCGAGAACTATGGCTACACCTTC.

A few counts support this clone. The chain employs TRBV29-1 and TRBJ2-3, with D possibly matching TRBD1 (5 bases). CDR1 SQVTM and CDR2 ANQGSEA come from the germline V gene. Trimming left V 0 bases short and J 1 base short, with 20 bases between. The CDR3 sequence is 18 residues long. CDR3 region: CSVEDLHGWEGGTDTQYF. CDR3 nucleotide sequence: TGCAGCGTTGAAGATCTCCACGGCTGGGAAGGGGGCACAGATACGCAGTATTTT.

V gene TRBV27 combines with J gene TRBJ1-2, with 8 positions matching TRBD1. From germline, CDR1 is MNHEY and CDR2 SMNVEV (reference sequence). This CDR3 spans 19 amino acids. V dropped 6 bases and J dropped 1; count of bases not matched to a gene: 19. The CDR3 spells CASRGVWGQGAFHNYGYTF. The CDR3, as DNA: TGTGCCAGCAGGGGAGTGTGGGGCCAGGGGGCTTTCCATAACTATGGCTACACCTTC.

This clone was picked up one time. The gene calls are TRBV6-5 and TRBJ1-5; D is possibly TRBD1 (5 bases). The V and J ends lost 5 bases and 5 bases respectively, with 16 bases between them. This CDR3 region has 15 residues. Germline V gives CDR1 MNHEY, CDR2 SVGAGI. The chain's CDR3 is CASSVDSLRDQPQHF. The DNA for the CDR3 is TGTGCCAGCAGTGTAGACAGTCTTCGGGATCAGCCCCAGCATTTT.